These T cell receptor beta chains were read from a single sample in a study of blood T cell repertoires in COVID-19. The table came from immunoSEQ multiplex PCR; TCRdb's copy has only in-frame clones and leaves some out. The sample comprises roughly 300,000 clones, about four fifths of which are singletons, and 2.5% to 3% rests with the top ten. Sequenced: peripheral blood. The receptor source for this set is a woman aged 55-70 years with active or convalescent COVID-19. The CDR3 runs from the conserved cysteine through the conserved F or W. The D gene is left open where the match is weak. The size of a clone is reported for some rows only, either as once, few or many, or as a class for expanded clones.

.	.	TRBV4-1	TRBJ1-5	CASSQAAQGSGNQPQHF	TGCGCCAGCAGCCAAGCCGCACAGGGATCGGGCAATCAGCCCCAGCATTTT
.	.	TRBV7-9	TRBJ2-5	CASSPVGGETQYF	TGTGCCAGCAGCCCTGTGGGAGGAGAGACCCAGTACTTC
TRBD2	.	TRBV3-1/TRBV3-2	TRBJ2-5	CASGPGLERETQYF	TGTGCCAGCGGGCCGGGACTAGAGAGGGAGACCCAGTACTTC
TRBD2	.	TRBV10-1	TRBJ2-1	CASSEGLAYNEQFF	TGCGCCAGCAGTGAGGGACTAGCGTACAATGAGCAGTTCTTC
.	.	TRBV9	TRBJ2-7	CASSAGHSYEQYF	TGTGCCAGCTCAGCAGGGCATTCCTACGAGCAGTACTTC
TRBD2	.	TRBV5-5	TRBJ2-7	CASSLTSGFYEQYF	TGTGCCAGCAGCTTGACTAGCGGTTTCTACGAGCAGTACTTC
.	.	TRBV5-5	TRBJ1-5	CASSPHLGNQPQHF	TGTGCCAGCAGCCCACATTTGGGCAATCAGCCCCAGCATTTT
.	.	TRBV6-5	TRBJ1-5	CASNSLVGLQPQHF	TGTGCCAGCAATAGCCTGGTAGGACTCCAGCCCCAGCATTTT
.	.	TRBV12-3/TRBV12-4	TRBJ1-2	CASSFGGGYTF	TGTGCCAGCAGTTTCGGGGGTGGCTACACCTTC
TRBD1	few	TRBV5-6	TRBJ2-7	CASSRPGTDYEQYF	TGTGCCAGCAGCCGACCCGGGACAGACTACGAGCAGTACTTC
.	once	TRBV7-9	TRBJ1-6	CASSRNSPLHF	TGTGCCAGCAGCCGTAATTCACCCCTCCACTTT
.	.	TRBV19	TRBJ1-4	CASSIPTRGEKLFF	TGTGCCAGTAGTATCCCGACCCGCGGGGAAAAACTGTTTTTT
TRBD1	.	TRBV5-4	TRBJ1-2	CASSLALPGQGNYGYTF	TGTGCCAGCAGCTTGGCCCTTCCGGGACAGGGAAACTATGGCTACACCTTC
TRBD1	.	TRBV10-3	TRBJ2-7	CATHGTGFNEQYF	TGTGCCACGCACGGGACAGGGTTTAACGAGCAGTACTTC
.	.	TRBV6-6	TRBJ2-7	CASSYFYRASYEQYF	TGTGCCAGCAGTTACTTCTACAGGGCCTCCTACGAGCAGTACTTC
TRBD1	.	TRBV6-5	TRBJ1-2	CASDQGGYGYTF	TGTGCCAGCGACCAGGGGGGATATGGCTACACCTTC
.	.	TRBV7-9	TRBJ2-3	CASRGAYTDTQYF	TGTGCCAGCAGGGGGGCATACACAGATACGCAGTATTTT
TRBD1	once	TRBV29-1	TRBJ2-1	CSVDGTGAYNEQFF	TGCAGCGTTGACGGGACAGGGGCCTACAATGAGCAGTTCTTC
.	many	TRBV19	TRBJ1-6	CASSMGYDNSPLHF	TGTGCCAGTAGTATGGGCTACGATAATTCACCCCTCCACTTT
TRBD1	.	TRBV5-4	TRBJ2-7	CASSLAGGIYEQYF	TGTGCCAGCAGCTTGGCAGGGGGTATCTACGAGCAGTACTTC
.	.	TRBV27	TRBJ1-2	CASFRGGYGYTF	TGTGCCAGCTTCCGCGGGGGATATGGCTACACCTTC
TRBD1	.	TRBV15	TRBJ1-3	CATSSRQGAGNTIYF	TGTGCCACCAGCTCACGACAGGGGGCTGGAAACACCATATATTTT
.	.	TRBV7-9	TRBJ1-3	CASSFDRNSGNTIYF	TGTGCCAGCAGCTTTGACAGAAACTCTGGAAACACCATATATTTT
.	.	TRBV4-2	TRBJ1-2	CASSQDPGTLNYGYTF	TGTGCCAGCAGCCAAGATCCCGGGACATTAAACTATGGCTACACCTTC
TRBD2	.	TRBV27	TRBJ2-3	CASSFLGLAGGPTKTDTQYF	TGTGCCAGCAGTTTCCTGGGACTAGCGGGGGGGCCTACAAAAACAGATACGCAGTATTTT
TRBD2	.	TRBV18	TRBJ2-1	CATTGGGGSYNEQFF	TGTGCCACCACCGGTGGGGGGGGCTCCTACAATGAGCAGTTCTTC
TRBD1	.	TRBV19	TRBJ1-2	CASSMFHRGGGYTF	TGTGCCAGTAGTATGTTCCACAGGGGTGGAGGCTACACCTTC
TRBD2	once	TRBV5-1	TRBJ2-1	CASSAIGLAGGSSYNEQFF	TGCGCCAGCAGTGCCATCGGACTAGCGGGGGGGAGCTCCTACAATGAGCAGTTCTTC
TRBD1	.	TRBV2	TRBJ2-7	CASRPQGAVYEQYF	TGTGCCAGCAGGCCCCAGGGGGCCGTCTACGAGCAGTACTTC
TRBD2	.	TRBV6-4	TRBJ2-1	CASSDGGSGGGYNEQFF	TGTGCCAGCAGTGACGGTGGTAGCGGGGGAGGGTACAATGAGCAGTTCTTC
TRBD1	.	TRBV7-9	TRBJ2-7	CASSLAGQGRTYEQYF	TGTGCCAGCAGCTTAGCGGGACAGGGGCGAACCTACGAGCAGTACTTC
TRBD1	.	TRBV5-1	TRBJ2-7	CASSWSANRGMGSYEQYF	TGCGCCAGCAGCTGGAGCGCCAACAGGGGGATGGGGTCATACGAGCAGTACTTC
.	.	TRBV12-3/TRBV12-4	TRBJ1-2	CASSLGQNYGYTF	TGTGCCAGCAGTTTAGGGCAGAACTATGGCTACACCTTC
.	.	TRBV5-4	TRBJ2-7	CASSRAGNLKSYEQYF	TGTGCCAGCAGCAGGGCAGGGAATCTAAAATCTTACGAGCAGTACTTC
TRBD1	.	TRBV7-3	TRBJ2-3	CASSSRTGTDTQYF	TGTGCCAGCAGCTCCCGGACAGGGACAGATACGCAGTATTTT
TRBD1	.	TRBV30	TRBJ1-1	CARDRGSGTEAFF	TGTGCCCGGGACAGGGGATCGGGCACTGAAGCTTTCTTT
TRBD1	.	TRBV12-5	TRBJ2-3	CASLWDREAYTDTQYF	TGTGCTAGCCTCTGGGACAGAGAAGCTTACACAGATACGCAGTATTTT
.	.	TRBV5-8	TRBJ1-4	CASSPWTVFGEKLFF	TGTGCCAGCAGCCCATGGACAGTTTTTGGGGAAAAACTGTTTTTT
TRBD2	.	TRBV2	TRBJ2-2	CASQLQTSGVGELFF	TGTGCCAGCCAGCTACAGACTAGCGGGGTCGGGGAGCTGTTTTTT
.	.	TRBV4-1	TRBJ2-5	CASSQGGGLEETQYF	TGCGCCAGCAGCCAAGGGGGGGGCCTTGAAGAGACCCAGTACTTC
TRBD1	.	TRBV9	TRBJ1-1	CASSRTGGGNTEAFF	TGTGCCAGCAGTAGGACAGGGGGCGGTAACACTGAAGCTTTCTTT
.	few	TRBV3-1/TRBV3-2	TRBJ2-6	CASSRGNSGANVLTF	TGTGCCAGCAGCCGAGGTAACTCTGGGGCCAACGTCCTGACTTTC
.	.	TRBV20-1	TRBJ1-1	CSARDSGTTFF	TGCAGTGCTAGAGACTCAGGAACGACTTTCTTT
.	many	TRBV19	TRBJ1-5	CASSRTGYGNQPQHF	TGTGCCAGTAGTAGAACAGGGTATGGCAATCAGCCCCAGCATTTT